Included here is one TCR beta chain sequence, with context. The data are from a study of blood T cell repertoires in COVID-19. Study-level information: Samples of COVID-19 (acute and convalescent) were obtained from the United States, Italy and Spain.

Seattle patients were enrolled during active infection and followed longitudinally. Germline assignment: CDR1 LNHDA and CDR2 SQIVND (reference sequence). The CDR3 is 13 amino acids. Germline trimming cut 8 bases from V and 5 bases from J; bases unmatched to any gene: 5. Per the authors' pipeline: Reference gene primers were amplified, and this amplification served to estimate nucleated cell counts. The protocol was immunoSEQ multiplex PCR, while the TCRdb copy is restricted to in-frame clones and leaves out a portion. The V and J calls and clone size come from that table; D and trimming were worked out from the DNA. The sample shows over 130,000 clones, around 83% of them seen only once.

Sequencing was done on a sample of peripheral blood. The sequence was obtained from a man aged 25 to 40 with COVID-19, enrolled during active disease. The V and J genes are TRBV19 and TRBJ1-5; 8 bases agree with TRBD1. The CDR3 nucleotides are TGTGCCAGTGGCGCAGGGGGCTATCAGCCCCAGCATTTT. This sequence encodes CASGAGGYQPQHF. Looking up the rest from reference TRBV19 and TRBJ1-5 gives the full variable domain: DGGITQSPKYLFRKEGQNVTLSCEQNLNHDAMYWYRQDPGQGLRLIYYSQIVNDFQKGDIAEGYSVSREKKESFPLTVTSAQKNPTAFYLCASGAGGYQPQHFGDGTRLSIL.